This is a list of T cell receptor beta chains from one sample in a study of early T cells in non-severe SARS-CoV-2 infection. TCRdb re-called the 5' RACE reads through MiXCR, storing one row per CDR3 protein. Of 100,000 to 150,000 distinct CDR3 sequences detected, under 15% appear once; the ten largest clones hold just over 20%. Sequencing input: whole blood. The receptors here all came from an adult who was a healthcare worker with PCR-confirmed SARS-CoV-2 infection or an uninfected control (not recorded which). Each CDR3 is given with its conserved first and last residue. Each record gives: D gene, V gene, J gene, clone size, CDR3 DNA, CDR3 protein. D genes are given only for firm matches. Only part of the rows carry a size: once, few, many, or a class if the clone is expanded.

>NA|TRBV29-1|TRBJ2-7|NA
TGCAGCGTCTCCCCAAACAGGGATGACGAGCAGTACTTC
CSVSPNRDDEQYF
>NA|TRBV7-9|TRBJ1-2|NA
TGTGCCAGCAGCTGGGCACAGGAGCCTCCTAACTATGGCTACACCTTC
CASSWAQEPPNYGYTF
>TRBD1|TRBV6-6|TRBJ2-2|few
TGTGTCACTTCGGACAGGGGGATGTCCGGGGAGCTGTTTTTT
CVTSDRGMSGELFF
>NA|TRBV4-1|TRBJ1-4|NA
TGCGCCAGCAGCCAAGACCAATTCACTAATGAAAAACTGTTTTTT
CASSQDQFTNEKLFF
>NA|TRBV2|TRBJ2-1|many
TGTGCCAGCAGTGAGTCTTTTGAAGGGCGGGGATGGAATGAGCAGTTCTTC
CASSESFEGRGWNEQFF
>TRBD1|TRBV9|TRBJ1-2|few
TGTGCCAGCAGCGGCAGACAGGGAGGGTATGGCTACACCTTC
CASSGRQGGYGYTF
>NA|TRBV20-1|TRBJ1-2|NA
TGCAGTGCTCCGGACAGAAACTATGGCTACACCTTC
CSAPDRNYGYTF
>TRBD2|TRBV5-6|TRBJ2-2|few
TGTGCCAGCAGCCCCCTAAGCGGGGGGTTGAACACCGGGGAGCTGTTTTTT
CASSPLSGGLNTGELFF
>NA|TRBV6-1|TRBJ1-6|NA
TGTGCCAGCAGTGAAGAATTCAGACAAAGCTCCTATAATTCACCCCTCCACTTT
CASSEEFRQSSYNSPLHF
>TRBD1|TRBV7-3|TRBJ2-3|many
TGTGCCAGCAGCTCAGCCGGACAGGGCAAAGATACGCAGTATTTT
CASSSAGQGKDTQYF
>NA|TRBV6-6|TRBJ2-5|NA
TGTGTCAGCTCCTCACATTCGGGGAGCCGGGAGACCCAGTACTTC
CVSSSHSGSRETQYF
>NA|TRBV30|TRBJ1-2|NA
TGTGCCTCACGGGGTTTGAGATATAGCTACACCTTC
CASRGLRYSYTF
>NA|TRBV6-5|TRBJ2-3|NA
TGTGCCGTGGGGGGAGGCACAGATACGCAGTATTTT
CAVGGGTDTQYF
>NA|TRBV10-3|TRBJ2-1|few
TGTGCCATCAGTGTTAACGGGGTTAGCTCCTACAATGAGCAGTTCTTC
CAISVNGVSSYNEQFF
>NA|TRBV7-8|TRBJ1-1|few
TGTGCCAGCAGCTTCCCAGGGGAGGCTGAAGCTTTCTTT
CASSFPGEAEAFF
>NA|TRBV7-9|TRBJ1-2|NA
TGTGCCAGCAGCTTTACACAGATCTATGGCTACACCTTC
CASSFTQIYGYTF
>NA|TRBV3-1|TRBJ1-3|NA
TGTGCCAGCAGCCAAGGTTCGAGGCGCCTTTATTTT
CASSQGSRRLYF
>NA|TRBV4-1|TRBJ1-1|few
TGCGCCAGCAGCCAGGCTGGCTGGACTGAAGCTTTCTTT
CASSQAGWTEAFF
>NA|TRBV3-1|TRBJ1-5|once
TGTGCCAGCAGCCAAGACAGGACAGCACATCAGCCCCAGCATTTT
CASSQDRTAHQPQHF
>NA|TRBV18|TRBJ2-2|few
TGTGCCAGCTCACCAGATGCTAGGTTCGGGAACACCGGGGAGCTGTTTTTT
CASSPDARFGNTGELFF
>TRBD1|TRBV12-3/TRBV12-4|TRBJ1-1|few
TGTGCCAGCACCCCCCTCCCGGGACAGCAAGCTTTCTTT
CASTPLPGQQAFF
>NA|TRBV20-1|TRBJ1-3|few
TGCAGTGCTAGTTTACAGGGTTCTGGAAACACCATATATTTT
CSASLQGSGNTIYF
>NA|TRBV28|TRBJ1-5|NA
TGTGCCAGCATCAATCGGGGTGTTCAGCCCCAGCATTTT
CASINRGVQPQHF
>NA|TRBV3-1|TRBJ2-7|NA
TGTGCCAGCAGCCAGACAGGCACCTACGAGCAGTACTTC
CASSQTGTYEQYF
>TRBD2|TRBV5-4|TRBJ2-1|NA
TGTGCCAGCAGCTTGGCGGGGGGGCCGGGTGAGCAGTTCTTC
CASSLAGGPGEQFF
>TRBD1|TRBV4-1|TRBJ2-3|NA
TGCGCCAGCAGCCTGCAGGGGGCACAAGATACGCAGTATTTT
CASSLQGAQDTQYF
>NA|TRBV4-2|TRBJ2-3|NA
TGTGCCAGCAGCCAAGATCGAATAAGGGGTCAAGATACGCAGTATTTT
CASSQDRIRGQDTQYF
>NA|TRBV19|TRBJ1-4|few
TGTGCCAGTAGCCAGGGGCTTTTGGAAAAACTGTTTTTT
CASSQGLLEKLFF
>TRBD1|TRBV5-1|TRBJ1-4|NA
TGCGCCAGCAGCTCCGGGGACAGCACTAATGAAAAACTGTTTTTT
CASSSGDSTNEKLFF
>NA|TRBV6-6|TRBJ2-6|NA
TGTGCCAGCAGTTACTCCCATCGTTCTGGGGCCAACGTCCTGACTTTC
CASSYSHRSGANVLTF
>NA|TRBV7-6|TRBJ2-5|many
TGTGCCAGCAGCTTAGAGGCGGGGCCGGAGACCCAGTACTTC
CASSLEAGPETQYF
>NA|TRBV6-4|TRBJ2-3|few
TGTGCCAGCAGTGACTCGCCAGCTAGCACAGATACGCAGTATTTT
CASSDSPASTDTQYF
>TRBD1|TRBV5-4|TRBJ1-2|NA
TGTGCCAGCAGCCAGGACAGGGGACCGCGCCCCGATGGCTACACCTTC
CASSQDRGPRPDGYTF
>NA|TRBV24-1|TRBJ2-2|NA
TGTGCCACCGGGTCTCAGGAGACGGGCACCGGGGAGCTGTTTTTT
CATGSQETGTGELFF
>NA|TRBV10-3|TRBJ2-1|NA
TGTGCCTTAGACGGCAATGAGCAGTTCTTC
CALDGNEQFF
>TRBD1|TRBV14|TRBJ2-7|many
TGTGCCAGCAGCCCCCACAGGGGAACAGCCTACGAGCAGTACTTC
CASSPHRGTAYEQYF
>NA|TRBV10-3|TRBJ2-1|many
TGTGCCATCAGTGAACGATGGTACAATGAGCAGTTCTTC
CAISERWYNEQFF
>NA|TRBV12-3/TRBV12-4|TRBJ2-2|few
TGTGCCAGCAGTGCCGGTCCGGGGGAGCTGTTTTTT
CASSAGPGELFF
>NA|TRBV14|TRBJ1-1|few
TGTGCCGGCACCCCACTCACAGGGATGAACACTGAAGCTTTCTTT
CAGTPLTGMNTEAFF
>NA|TRBV20-1|TRBJ2-5|many
TGCAGTGCTCCAAACAGGGACCAAGAGACCCAGTACTTC
CSAPNRDQETQYF
>NA|TRBV4-2|TRBJ1-4|many
TGTGCCAGCAGCCAAGGAGGGCAAGTGGGGGAAAAACTGTTTTTT
CASSQGGQVGEKLFF
>TRBD1|TRBV9|TRBJ2-3|NA
TGTGCCAGCAGCGTAACAAGGGACAGGGATACGCAGTATTTT
CASSVTRDRDTQYF
>NA|TRBV6-6|TRBJ1-6|many
TGTGCCAGCAGTCCTAGGGGTGGCTCACCCCTCCACTTT
CASSPRGGSPLHF
>NA|TRBV3-1|TRBJ1-2|few
TGTGCCAGCAGCCACGCCTATGTTCTGAGGGGAGGGTACTATGGCTACACCTTC
CASSHAYVLRGGYYGYTF
>TRBD1|TRBV10-3|TRBJ1-2|many
TGTGCCATCACTAATCCGGGACAGGGGGACTATGGCTACACCTTC
CAITNPGQGDYGYTF
>TRBD2|TRBV3-1|TRBJ2-1|NA
TGTGCCAGCAGCCAAGTCCGCGGGGGGGCCCCCTACAATGAGCAGTTCTTC
CASSQVRGGAPYNEQFF
>TRBD1|TRBV6-6|TRBJ2-6|NA
TGTGCCAGCAGTTACGGCCGGGGGACAGGGTATGGGGCCAACGTCCTGACTTTC
CASSYGRGTGYGANVLTF
>NA|TRBV13|TRBJ1-6|NA
TGTGCCAGCAGCTTAAGGGTTTCACCCCTCCACTTT
CASSLRVSPLHF
>NA|TRBV2|TRBJ1-1|few
TGTGCCAGCCCGCCCAGGGGCACGGGGACTGAAGCTTTCTTT
CASPPRGTGTEAFF
>NA|TRBV4-1|TRBJ2-7|NA
TGCGCCAGCAGCCAGCGTGTCGAGGGATCTTACGAGCAGTACTTC
CASSQRVEGSYEQYF
>NA|TRBV18|TRBJ2-3|NA
TGTGCCAGCTCTCCGCCGGGACTGAGCACAGATACGCAGTATTTT
CASSPPGLSTDTQYF
>NA|TRBV11-1|TRBJ2-1|NA
TGTGCCAGCAGCGAGGGAAAGGGCGCCTACAATGAGCAGTTCTTC
CASSEGKGAYNEQFF
>NA|TRBV12-3/TRBV12-4|TRBJ2-2|few
TGTGCCAGCAGTTTGTTGACATTGCGGAACACCGGGGAGCTGTTTTTT
CASSLLTLRNTGELFF
>NA|TRBV7-9|TRBJ2-1|NA
TGTGCCAGCAGCTTAGCTGCTACCAATGAGCAGTTCTTC
CASSLAATNEQFF
>NA|TRBV6-1|TRBJ1-6|few
TGTGCCAGCAGTGAAGCGGGACAAACAAGACTGTATAATTCACCCCTCCACTTT
CASSEAGQTRLYNSPLHF
>NA|TRBV29-1|TRBJ2-3|few
TGCAGCGTACCGGGACTTAGCACAGATACGCAGTATTTT
CSVPGLSTDTQYF
>TRBD1|TRBV6-1|TRBJ2-7|many
TGTGCCAGCAGTGCCCGGACAGGGGGAAACGAGCAGTACTTC
CASSARTGGNEQYF